The 25 T cell receptor beta chains below were found in one sample sequenced in a study of diagnostic markers for celiac disease. TCRdb reanalyzed the reads, giving one entry per CDR3 protein sequence and no DNA. The sample data list about 7,500 distinct CDR3 sequences. Input material: either unsorted cells or a sorted T cell fraction (not recorded which). These receptors were obtained from a human donor. This table probably holds off-target reads from a library built for another chain.

The rearrangement joins TRBV5-5 to TRBJ1-4. Germline V CDR1 and CDR2: SGHKS, YYEKEE (reference sequence). CDR3 length: 13 residues. This CDR3 is CASSLFADEKLFF.

The chain links TRBV7-8 to TRBJ2-1; TCRdb designates TRBD1, a call that cannot be tested without DNA. CDR1 SGHVS and CDR2 FQNEAQ come from the germline V gene. This CDR3 region has 16 residues. The CDR3 protein is CASSALRGDRGNEQFF.

This sequence joins TRBV2 and TRBJ1-6; TCRdb calls TRBD1, which cannot be checked without DNA. Germline CDR1 reads SNHLY; CDR2 reads FYNNEI. The CDR3 covers 21 residues. The CDR3 region is CASTFFLASYRGLGVNSPLHF.

This clonotype counts as medium-sized (0.01 to 0.1%) by frequency. The chain carries TRBV7-2 and TRBJ2-1; TCRdb picks TRBD2, but there is no DNA to check that call. The length of the CDR3 is 15 residues. The germline CDR1 and CDR2 sequences are SGHTA and FQGNSA. CDR3 sequence: CASSLVTSGHNEQFF. Complete variable domain (other parts from reference TRBV7-2 and TRBJ2-1): GAGVSQSPSNKVTEKGKDVELRCDPISGHTALYWYRQSLGQGLEFLIYFQGNSAPDKSGLPSDRFSAERTGGSVSTLTIQRTQQEDSAVYLCASSLVTSGHNEQFFGPGTRLTVL.

The V call is TRBV7-2, the J call TRBJ2-3; TCRdb's D gene call, TRBD1, goes unchecked for lack of DNA. The CDR3 totals 14 residues. Germline loops: CDR1 SGHTA, CDR2 FQGNSA. The CDR3 spells CASSIRAGGDTQYF.

This clonotype is classed as medium-sized by frequency. CDR3 amino acids: CSARDVTGSGELFF. The V gene is TRBV20-1, the J gene TRBJ2-2; TCRdb names TRBD1, which stays unverified in the absence of DNA. There are 14 residues in the CDR3. The germline gives CDR1 DFQATT, CDR2 SNEGSKA (reference sequence).

This chain links TRBV5-1 with TRBJ2-2; TCRdb selects TRBD1, and the lack of DNA leaves this call unchecked. Germline CDR1 and CDR2: SGHRS and YFSETQ. This CDR3 has 15 amino acids. This CDR3 reads CASSFSRGDTGELFF.

The chain has TRBV28 and TRBJ2-7; the D call from TCRdb, TRBD1, cannot be confirmed without DNA. CDR3 length: 13 residues. Germline lookup yields CDR1 MDHEN and CDR2 SYDVKM. The CDR3 is CASRTGGGYEQYF. Supplemented by reference TRBV28 and TRBJ2-7, the full variable domain reads DVKVTQSSRYLVKRTGEKVFLECVQDMDHENMFWYRQDPGLGLRLIYFSYDVKMKEKGDIPEGYSVSREKKERFSLILESASTNQTSMYLCASRTGGGYEQYFGPGTRLTVT.

The chain recombines TRBV24-1 with TRBJ1-1. The CDR3 covers 13 residues. Germline CDR1 reads KGHDR; CDR2 reads SFDVKD. The CDR3 sequence is CATQRGGHTEAFF.

The chain recombines TRBV15 with TRBJ2-1; TCRdb selects TRBD2, and the lack of DNA leaves this call unchecked. Germline assignment: CDR1 LNHNV and CDR2 YYDKDF (reference sequence). This CDR3 has 14 amino acids. The CDR3: CATSRAGGDGEQFF.

In terms of frequency, this clonotype is medium-sized. The gene calls are TRBV10-3 and TRBJ2-2; there is no DNA to check the TCRdb D call of TRBD1. The CDR3 has 15 amino acids. Germline V gene lookup returns CDR1 ENHRY and CDR2 SYGVKD. The CDR3 loop is CAIAQQGRNTGELFF.

V is TRBV14 and J is TRBJ1-2. The CDR3 sequence is 15 residues long. Per the germline V gene, CDR1 is SGHDN and CDR2 is FVKESK. Here the CDR3 reads CASSQEIIEIYGYTF.

V usage is TRBV4-1 and J usage is TRBJ1-2; the D call from TCRdb, TRBD1, cannot be confirmed without DNA. Per the germline V gene, CDR1 is MGHRA and CDR2 is YSYEKL. The CDR3 has 16 residues. The CDR3 sequence is CASSQQIGQFNYGYTF.

The rearrangement links TRBV24-1 to TRBJ2-3; without DNA, the TCRdb call of TRBD1 cannot be checked. The CDR3 extends over 16 amino acids. From germline, CDR1 is KGHDR and CDR2 SFDVKD. The CDR3 here is CATSDLGDSNTDTQYF.

This chain connects TRBV10-3 to TRBJ1-3. Germline CDR1 and CDR2: ENHRY and SYGVKD. This CDR3 has 13 amino acids. The CDR3 sequence is CAIKSEAGNTIYF.

This chain connects TRBV5-1 to TRBJ1-5; no DNA is available, so the TRBD1 call from TCRdb remains unchecked. Germline V lookup: CDR1 SGHRS, CDR2 YFSETQ. The CDR3 runs to 16 residues. CDR3 sequence reads: CASSLAPQGAEQPQHF.

The CDR3 loop reads CASSATEGSPGFF. The V and J genes are TRBV25-1 and TRBJ2-1; there is no DNA to check the TCRdb D call of TRBD1. CDR1 and CDR2 (germline): MGHDK, SYGVNS. This CDR3 region has 13 residues.

The rearrangement joins TRBV28 to TRBJ1-4; TCRdb's D call of TRBD1 is untestable without DNA. CDR3 size: 17 residues. Germline V CDR1 and CDR2: MDHEN, SYDVKM. The CDR3 is CASSFIQGSGVGEKLFF.

This clonotype ranks as medium-sized (0.01 to 0.1%) in terms of frequency. CDR3 sequence: CAAAVRAGGEAFF. The rearrangement links TRBV3-1 to TRBJ1-1; TCRdb designates TRBD1, a call that cannot be tested without DNA. Germline CDR1 and CDR2: LGHDT and YNNKEL (reference sequence). The CDR3 extends over 13 amino acids.

This clonotype is medium-sized (0.01 to 0.1%) by frequency. The chain carries TRBV6-1 and TRBJ2-1; the TRBD2 assignment by TCRdb is unverifiable without DNA. The CDR3 has 17 residues. Germline V gene sequence: CDR1 MNHNS, CDR2 SASEGT. The CDR3 protein is CASSTLGDYLSYNEQFF.

The chain recombines TRBV20-1 with TRBJ1-5. The CDR3 sequence is 12 residues long. Germline V gene lookup returns CDR1 DFQATT and CDR2 SNEGSKA (reference sequence). Here the CDR3 reads CSARGSNQPQHF.

V is TRBV20-1 and J is TRBJ2-5; TCRdb picks TRBD2, but there is no DNA to check that call. This CDR3 region has 13 residues. From germline, CDR1 is DFQATT and CDR2 SNEGSKA (reference sequence). CDR3 sequence: CSALGGGQETQYF.

CDR3 residues: CASSLAGQGISPLHF. This rearrangement joins TRBV5-1 to TRBJ1-6; TCRdb's assignment of TRBD1 cannot be checked, as there is no DNA. The germline V gene has CDR1 SGHRS and CDR2 YFSETQ. The CDR3 is 15 amino acids.

The rearrangement links TRBV19 to TRBJ1-5; TCRdb proposes TRBD1, but this gene call is untestable without DNA. The length of the CDR3 is 16 residues. The germline V gene has CDR1 LNHDA and CDR2 SQIVND (reference sequence). CDR3 sequence reads: CASSIEAGFSNQPQHF. Full variable domain (outside the CDR3, taken from reference TRBV19 and TRBJ1-5): DGGITQSPKYLFRKEGQNVTLSCEQNLNHDAMYWYRQDPGQGLRLIYYSQIVNDFQKGDIAEGYSVSREKKESFPLTVTSAQKNPTAFYLCASSIEAGFSNQPQHFGDGTRLSIL.

This CDR3 is CASSYSNLRPNTGELFF. The V gene is TRBV6-6, the J gene TRBJ2-2. The germline CDR1 and CDR2 sequences are MNHNY and SVGAGI (reference sequence). The CDR3 loop spans 17 amino acids.